Listed here is a single T cell receptor (beta chain). PCR primers comprised 60 Vbeta and 13 Jbeta primers. TCRdb's table, derived via immunoSEQ multiplex PCR, lists solely in-frame clones and lacks some. The sample consists of approximately 160,000 clones, 70% to 85% of them appearing once. Whereas donors were nominally healthy upon sampling, unrecorded immune exposures were probable. V lost 3 bases to trimming and J lost 2 bases; unmatched junction nucleotides: 7. Germline V lookup: CDR1 KGHSH, CDR2 LQKENI. This CDR3 is built from 16 residues. This sample stems from a study of cytomegalovirus exposure and HLA in healthy donors.

Sample: PBMCs. The rearrangement links TRBV18 to TRBJ2-7; 10 bases align to TRBD2. The sequence was obtained from a woman aged 25 to 39 in good health and CMV-seronegative. The CDR3: CASSPTLAGAAYEQYF. CDR3 bases: TGTGCCAGCTCACCGACCCTAGCGGGGGCTGCCTACGAGCAGTACTTC.